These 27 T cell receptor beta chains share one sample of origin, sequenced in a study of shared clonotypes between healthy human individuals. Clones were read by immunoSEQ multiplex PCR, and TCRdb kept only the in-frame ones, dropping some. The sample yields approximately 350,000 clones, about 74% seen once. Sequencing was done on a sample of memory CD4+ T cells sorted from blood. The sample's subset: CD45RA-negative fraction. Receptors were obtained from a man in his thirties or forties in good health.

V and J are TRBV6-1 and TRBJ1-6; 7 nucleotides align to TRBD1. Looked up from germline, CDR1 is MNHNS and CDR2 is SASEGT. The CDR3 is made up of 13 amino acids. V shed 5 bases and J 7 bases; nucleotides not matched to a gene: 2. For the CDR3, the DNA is TGTGCCAGCAGTACGACAGGGAATTCACCCCTCCACTTT. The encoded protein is CASSTTGNSPLHF.

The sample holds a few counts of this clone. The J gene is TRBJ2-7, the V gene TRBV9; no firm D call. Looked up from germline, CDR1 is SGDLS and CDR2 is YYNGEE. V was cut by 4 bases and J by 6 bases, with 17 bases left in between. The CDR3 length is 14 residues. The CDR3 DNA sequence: TGTGCCAGCAGCCCAAGCCCAAGGGCGCGCGAGCAGTACTTC. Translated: CASSPSPRAREQYF.

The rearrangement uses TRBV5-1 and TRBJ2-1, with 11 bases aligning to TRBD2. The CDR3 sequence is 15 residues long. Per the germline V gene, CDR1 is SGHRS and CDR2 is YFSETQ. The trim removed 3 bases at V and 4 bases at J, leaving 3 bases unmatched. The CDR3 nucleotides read TGCGCCAGCAGCTCCGGGACTAGCGGTTACAATGAGCAGTTCTTC. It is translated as CASSSGTSGYNEQFF.

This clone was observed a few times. The CDR3: CASSEVGLAYEQYF. DNA for the CDR3: TGTGCCAGCAGTGAAGTAGGGCTAGCCTACGAGCAGTACTTC. The J gene is TRBJ2-7, the V gene TRBV2; D is undetermined. Germline V gene sequence: CDR1 SNHLY, CDR2 FYNNEI. Trimming left V 1 base short and J 2 bases short, with 9 bases between. The CDR3 runs to 14 residues.

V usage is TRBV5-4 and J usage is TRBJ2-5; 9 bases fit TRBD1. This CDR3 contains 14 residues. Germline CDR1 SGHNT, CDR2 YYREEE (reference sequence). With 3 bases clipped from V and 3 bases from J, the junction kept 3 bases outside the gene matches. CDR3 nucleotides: TGTGCCAGCAGCTCGGACAGGGGAAAAGAGACCCAGTACTTC. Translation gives CASSSDRGKETQYF.

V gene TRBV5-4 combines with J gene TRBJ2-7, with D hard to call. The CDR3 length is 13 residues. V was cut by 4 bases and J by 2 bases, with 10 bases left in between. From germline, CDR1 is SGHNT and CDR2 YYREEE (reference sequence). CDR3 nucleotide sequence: TGTGCCAGCAGCGTAGACCAGACCTACGAGCAGTACTTC. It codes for CASSVDQTYEQYF.

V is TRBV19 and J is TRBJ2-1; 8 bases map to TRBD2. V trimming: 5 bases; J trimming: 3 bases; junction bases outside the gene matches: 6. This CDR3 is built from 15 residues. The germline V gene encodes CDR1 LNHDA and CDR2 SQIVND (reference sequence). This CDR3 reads CASSGGLGFYNEQFF. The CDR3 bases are TGTGCCAGTAGTGGGGGACTAGGATTCTACAATGAGCAGTTCTTC. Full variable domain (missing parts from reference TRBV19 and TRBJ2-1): DGGITQSPKYLFRKEGQNVTLSCEQNLNHDAMYWYRQDPGQGLRLIYYSQIVNDFQKGDIAEGYSVSREKKESFPLTVTSAQKNPTAFYLCASSGGLGFYNEQFFGPGTRLTVL.

Here the CDR3 DNA reads TGCGCCAGCAGTGAGTGGGCAACCCGCTACGAGCAGTACTTC. This translates into CASSEWATRYEQYF. This chain uses TRBV10-2 with TRBJ2-7; no reliable D call. The CDR3 totals 14 residues. Trimming removed 1 base from V and 3 bases from J, with 10 bases in between. Per the germline V gene, CDR1 is WSHSY and CDR2 is SAAADI.

The CDR3 DNA reads TGTGCTAGTGGTTTGAAGCCCGGAGAGACCCAGTACTTC. Translating gives CASGLKPGETQYF. The V call is TRBV12-5, the J call TRBJ2-5; D is unclear. This CDR3 is built from 13 residues. Between the trimmed V and J ends, which lost 2 bases and 4 bases, there was a span of 8 bases. The germline gives CDR1 LGHNT, CDR2 FRNRAP.

The chain's CDR3 is CASSYTLGLAVDTQYF. DNA of the CDR3: TGTGCCAGCAGTTACACTCTGGGACTAGCTGTAGATACGCAGTATTTT. The gene calls are TRBV6-6 and TRBJ2-3; the match to TRBD2 covers 9 bases. There are 16 residues in the CDR3. The germline V gene encodes CDR1 MNHNY and CDR2 SVGAGI (reference sequence). V was pared by 2 bases and J by 5 bases, with 8 bases of the junction left unmatched.

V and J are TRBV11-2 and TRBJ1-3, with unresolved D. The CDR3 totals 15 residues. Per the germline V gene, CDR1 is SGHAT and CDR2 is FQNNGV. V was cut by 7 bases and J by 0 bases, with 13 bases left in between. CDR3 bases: TGTGCCAGCACCATCATCTCGGGCTCTGGAAACACCATATATTTT. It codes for CASTIISGSGNTIYF.

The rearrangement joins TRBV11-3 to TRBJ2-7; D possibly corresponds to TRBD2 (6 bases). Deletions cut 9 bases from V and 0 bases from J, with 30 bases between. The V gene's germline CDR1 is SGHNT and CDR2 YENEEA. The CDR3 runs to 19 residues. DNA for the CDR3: TGTGCCAGAATCGAATTGGGGCCCCCTGAGCGGGCACACTCCTACGAGCAGTACTTC. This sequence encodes CARIELGPPERAHSYEQYF.

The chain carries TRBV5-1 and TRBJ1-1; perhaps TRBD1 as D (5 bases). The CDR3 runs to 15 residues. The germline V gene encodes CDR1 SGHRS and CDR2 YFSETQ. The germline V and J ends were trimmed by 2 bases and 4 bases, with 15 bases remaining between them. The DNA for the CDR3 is TGCGCCAGCAGCTTACAGGTATCCGGGGGCACTGAAGCTTTCTTT. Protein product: CASSLQVSGGTEAFF. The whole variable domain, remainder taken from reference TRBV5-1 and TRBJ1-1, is KAGVTQTPRYLIKTRGQQVTLSCSPISGHRSVSWYQQTPGQGLQFLFEYFSETQRNKGNFPGRFSGRQFSNSRSEMNVSTLELGDSALYLCASSLQVSGGTEAFFGQGTRLTVV.

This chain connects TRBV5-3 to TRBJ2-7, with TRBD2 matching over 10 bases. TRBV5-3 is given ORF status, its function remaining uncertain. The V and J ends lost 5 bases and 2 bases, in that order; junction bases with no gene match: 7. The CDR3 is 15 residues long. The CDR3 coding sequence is TGTGCCAGAAGGACCCCTAGCGGGAGCACCTACGAGCAGTACTTC. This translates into CARRTPSGSTYEQYF.

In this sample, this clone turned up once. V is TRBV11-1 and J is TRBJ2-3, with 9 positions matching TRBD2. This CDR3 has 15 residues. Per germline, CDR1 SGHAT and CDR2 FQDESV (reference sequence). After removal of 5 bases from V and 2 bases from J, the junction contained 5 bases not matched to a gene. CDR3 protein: CASSPLAGNTDTQYF. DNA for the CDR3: TGTGCCAGCAGCCCGCTAGCGGGAAACACAGATACGCAGTATTTT.

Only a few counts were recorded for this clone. This chain's CDR3 is CASSSDLGGYTF. CDR3 nucleotides: TGTGCCAGCAGTTCGGACCTAGGCGGCTACACCTTC. The V gene is TRBV6-6, the J gene TRBJ1-2; D remains ambiguous. CDR1 is MNHNY and CDR2 is SVGAGI in the germline V gene (reference sequence). The CDR3 is made up of 12 amino acids. Trimming shortened V by 4 bases and J by 8 bases, and 11 bases separated the two germline ends.

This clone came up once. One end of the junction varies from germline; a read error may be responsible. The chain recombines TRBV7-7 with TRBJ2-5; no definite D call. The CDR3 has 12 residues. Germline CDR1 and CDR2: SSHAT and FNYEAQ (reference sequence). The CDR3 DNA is TGTGCTAGCAGCTTAGTAGGAGAGACCCAGTACTTC. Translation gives CASSLVGETQYF.

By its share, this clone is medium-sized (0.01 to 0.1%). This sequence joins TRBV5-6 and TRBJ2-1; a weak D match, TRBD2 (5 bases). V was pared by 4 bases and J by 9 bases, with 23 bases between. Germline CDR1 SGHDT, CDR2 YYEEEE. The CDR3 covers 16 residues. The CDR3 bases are TGTGCCAGCAGCCAATTCCGGGGAGAGCGAATGAGTGAGCAGTTCTTC. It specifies CASSQFRGERMSEQFF.

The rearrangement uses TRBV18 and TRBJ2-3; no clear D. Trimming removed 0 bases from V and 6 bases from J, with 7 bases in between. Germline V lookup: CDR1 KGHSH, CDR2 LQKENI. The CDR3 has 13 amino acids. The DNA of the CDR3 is TGTGCCAGCTCACCACCCGAGTGGGATACGCAGTATTTT. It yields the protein CASSPPEWDTQYF. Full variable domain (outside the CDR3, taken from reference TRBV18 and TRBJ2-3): NAGVMQNPRHLVRRRGQEARLRCSPMKGHSHVYWYRQLPEEGLKFMVYLQKENIIDESGMPKERFSAEFPKEGPSILRIQQVVRGDSAAYFCASSPPEWDTQYFGPGTRLTVL.

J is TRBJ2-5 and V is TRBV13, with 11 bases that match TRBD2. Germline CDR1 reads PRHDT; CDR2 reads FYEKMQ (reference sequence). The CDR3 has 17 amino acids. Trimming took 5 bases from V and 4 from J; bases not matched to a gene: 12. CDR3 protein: CASSPGLADIGRETQYF. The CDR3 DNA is TGTGCCAGCAGCCCGGGACTAGCGGATATCGGCCGAGAGACCCAGTACTTC.

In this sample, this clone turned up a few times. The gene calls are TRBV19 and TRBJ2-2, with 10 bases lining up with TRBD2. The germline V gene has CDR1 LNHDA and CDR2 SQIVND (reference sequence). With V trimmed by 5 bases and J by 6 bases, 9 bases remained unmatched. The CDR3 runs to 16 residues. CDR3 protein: CASSFSGTSDSGELFF. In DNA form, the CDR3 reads TGTGCCAGTAGTTTTTCCGGGACTAGCGATTCCGGGGAGCTGTTTTTT. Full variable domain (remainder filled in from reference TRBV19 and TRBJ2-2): DGGITQSPKYLFRKEGQNVTLSCEQNLNHDAMYWYRQDPGQGLRLIYYSQIVNDFQKGDIAEGYSVSREKKESFPLTVTSAQKNPTAFYLCASSFSGTSDSGELFFGEGSRLTVL.

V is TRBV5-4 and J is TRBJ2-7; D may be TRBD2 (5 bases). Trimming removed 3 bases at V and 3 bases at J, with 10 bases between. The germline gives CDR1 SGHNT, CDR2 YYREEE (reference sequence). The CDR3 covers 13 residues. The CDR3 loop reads CASSSGLNYEQYF. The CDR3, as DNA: TGTGCCAGCAGCTCCGGACTGAACTACGAGCAGTACTTC.

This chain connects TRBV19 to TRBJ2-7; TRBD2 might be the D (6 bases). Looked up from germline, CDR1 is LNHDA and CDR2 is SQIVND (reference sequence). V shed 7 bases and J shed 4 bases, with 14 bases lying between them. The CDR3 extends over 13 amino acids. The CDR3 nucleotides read TGTGCCAGTAATGAGCGGGCTGGGTACGAGCAGTACTTC. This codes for CASNERAGYEQYF. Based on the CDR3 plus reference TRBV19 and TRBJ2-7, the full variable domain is DGGITQSPKYLFRKEGQNVTLSCEQNLNHDAMYWYRQDPGQGLRLIYYSQIVNDFQKGDIAEGYSVSREKKESFPLTVTSAQKNPTAFYLCASNERAGYEQYFGPGTRLTVT.

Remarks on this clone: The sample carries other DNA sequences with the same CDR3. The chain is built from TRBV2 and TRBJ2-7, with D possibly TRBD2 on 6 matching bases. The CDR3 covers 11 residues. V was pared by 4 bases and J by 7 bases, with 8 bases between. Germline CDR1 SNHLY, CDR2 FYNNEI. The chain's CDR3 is CASSVRGEQYF. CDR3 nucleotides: TGTGCCAGCAGTGTACGGGGGGAGCAGTACTTC.

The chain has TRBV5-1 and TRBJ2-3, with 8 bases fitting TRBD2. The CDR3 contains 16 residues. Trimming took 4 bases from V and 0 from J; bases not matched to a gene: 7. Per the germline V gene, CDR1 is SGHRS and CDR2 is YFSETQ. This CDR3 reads CASSPGLAGSTDTQYF. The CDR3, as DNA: TGCGCCAGCAGCCCAGGGTTAGCGGGAAGCACAGATACGCAGTATTTT.

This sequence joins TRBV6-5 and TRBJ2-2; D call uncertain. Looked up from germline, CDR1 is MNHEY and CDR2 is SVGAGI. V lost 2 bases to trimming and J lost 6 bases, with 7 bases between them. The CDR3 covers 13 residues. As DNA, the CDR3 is TGTGCCAGCAGTTACAGGCTACCCGGGGAGCTGTTTTTT. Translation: CASSYRLPGELFF.

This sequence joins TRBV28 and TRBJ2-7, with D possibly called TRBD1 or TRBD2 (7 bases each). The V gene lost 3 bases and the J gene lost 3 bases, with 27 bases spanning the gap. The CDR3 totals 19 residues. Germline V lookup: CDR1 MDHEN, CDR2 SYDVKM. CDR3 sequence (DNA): TGTGCCAGCAGTTTGGGGACAGACGTTACTAGCGCGGGGGTCTACGAGCAGTACTTC. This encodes CASSLGTDVTSAGVYEQYF.